The 9 T cell receptor beta chains in this list originate from one sample, sequenced in a study of beta chain features in type 1 diabetes. Expressed TCRB transcripts were sequenced after all isolated RNA was converted to cDNA. Profiling relied on immunoSEQ multiplex PCR, and the TCRdb table lists in-frame clones only, not all of them. In the table there are about 700,000 clones, 13% of which are singletons. Antigens of these TCRs are unknown. Findings and limits, study-wide: Across all four CD4+ subsets, people with type 1 diabetes showed modestly shorter TCRB CDR3s.

The sequenced sample was naive CD4+ T cells from blood. The receptor source for this set is a man aged 18 to 30 with type 1 diabetes.

The chain couples TRBV30 to TRBJ1-1; D possibly corresponds to TRBD1 (5 bases). The V end lost 8 bases, the J end lost 3 bases, and 19 bases lay between the germline ends. The CDR3 contains 14 residues. The germline CDR1 and CDR2 sequences are GTSNPN and SVGIG (reference sequence). CDR3 loop: CARKTGGVDTEAFF. The CDR3 bases are TGTGCCAGGAAAACCGGAGGGGTCGACACTGAAGCTTTCTTT.

The chain is built from TRBV2 and TRBJ2-1; tentatively, D is TRBD2 (5 bases). Per germline, CDR1 SNHLY and CDR2 FYNNEI. V was shortened by 3 bases and J by 7 bases, with 7 bases between the two germline ends. CDR3 length equals 12 residues. The CDR3 region has the DNA TGTGCCAGCAGTGATTTAGCGAATGAGCAGTTCTTC. Translated, it gives CASSDLANEQFF.

Of note for this clone: The sample has other DNA sequences that encode this CDR3 too. The chain carries TRBV30 and TRBJ1-5; maybe TRBD1 (5 bases). Trimming pared 4 bases from V and 7 bases from J, leaving 20 bases between. The CDR3 is made up of 15 amino acids. Germline V gene sequence: CDR1 GTSNPN, CDR2 SVGIG (reference sequence). The CDR3 nucleotides are TGTGCCTGGACCATGGGGACGGGAGGGAACCAGCCCCAGCATTTT. This translates into CAWTMGTGGNQPQHF. Combining the CDR3 with reference TRBV30 and TRBJ1-5 gives the whole variable domain SQTIHQWPATLVQPVGSPLSLECTVEGTSNPNLYWYRQAAGRGLQLLFYSVGIGQISSEVPQNLSASRPQDRQFILSSKKLLLSDSGFYLCAWTMGTGGNQPQHFGDGTRLSIL.

This chain connects TRBV7-9 to TRBJ2-7; D is possibly TRBD1 or TRBD2 (6 bases each). The V and J ends lost 5 bases and 2 bases respectively, with 13 bases between them. Germline-derived CDR1 and CDR2 are SEHNR and FQNEAQ (reference sequence). The CDR3 length is 14 residues. The CDR3 nucleotides read TGTGCCAGCAGCCCCCGGGGGCCTACCTACGAGCAGTACTTC. Translating gives CASSPRGPTYEQYF.

This chain links TRBV30 with TRBJ2-3, with TRBD2 matching over 9 bases. The length of the CDR3 is 11 residues. The trim removed 3 bases at V and 11 bases at J, leaving 3 bases unmatched. Germline V lookup: CDR1 GTSNPN, CDR2 SVGIG (reference sequence). The CDR3: CAWRELAGQYF. As DNA, the CDR3 is TGTGCCTGGAGGGAACTAGCGGGGCAGTATTTT.

This clone came up a few times. The chain links TRBV30 to TRBJ1-6; D perhaps matches TRBD1 (5 bases). The V end was cut by 4 bases, the J end by 9 bases, with 13 bases between. Germline V lookup: CDR1 GTSNPN, CDR2 SVGIG (reference sequence). The CDR3 contains 13 residues. The CDR3, as DNA: TGTGCCTGGACCCGAGGCGGGGGTTCACCCCTCCACTTT. Translated, it gives CAWTRGGGSPLHF.

The chain joins TRBV7-9 to TRBJ2-5, with a tentative D call TRBD2 (6 bases). Trimming cost V 3 bases and J 2 bases, with 13 bases left between them. Germline loops: CDR1 SEHNR, CDR2 FQNEAQ (reference sequence). The CDR3 runs 15 residues. This CDR3 is CASSLRMGGQETQYF. The DNA for the CDR3 is TGTGCCAGCAGCTTGAGGATGGGGGGACAAGAGACCCAGTACTTC.

The rearrangement links TRBV9 to TRBJ2-4, with a possible D match to TRBD2 (5 bases). This CDR3 comprises 15 residues. Germline CDR1 reads SGDLS; CDR2 reads YYNGEE. Between the trimmed V and J ends, which lost 0 bases and 9 bases, there was a span of 16 bases. The CDR3 DNA sequence: TGTGCCAGCAGCGTAGAAGCGGCAGCCCAAACCATTCAGTACTTC. It specifies CASSVEAAAQTIQYF.

The rearrangement links TRBV11-2 to TRBJ1-1; D might be TRBD1 (6 bases). CDR1 and CDR2 (germline): SGHAT, FQNNGV. V was cut by 3 bases and J by 0 bases, with 11 bases left in between. This CDR3 spans 15 amino acids. CDR3 region: CASSLGGALNTEAFF. CDR3 in DNA: TGTGCCAGCAGCTTGGGGGGGGCCTTGAACACTGAAGCTTTCTTT. The full variable domain, rest sourced from reference TRBV11-2 and TRBJ1-1, is EAGVAQSPRYKIIEKRQSVAFWCNPISGHATLYWYQQILGQGPKLLIQFQNNGVVDDSQLPKDRFSAERLKGVDSTLKIQPAKLEDSAVYLCASSLGGALNTEAFFGQGTRLTVV.